A single sample is the source of the 20 T cell receptor beta chains below, sequenced in a study of tumor-infiltrating lymphocytes in primary liver carcinoma. Total RNA amounting to roughly 480 ng was the source from which TCR beta cDNA was made with a constant-region primer. Each TCR beta library was derived from three nested multiplex PCR rounds that employed slightly modified ARM-PCR. The first two PCR rounds, approximately 10 cycles each, used TRBV1-TRBV30 forward primers and a C-beta reverse primer. Via MiXCR, TCRdb re-called the multiplex PCR reads, giving one row per CDR3 protein. Of about 74,000 distinct CDR3 sequences listed, 60% to 80% were seen once; the top ten hold 28%. Both RNA and DNA were isolated together from around 20-30 mg of bulk tissue that had not been sorted. Sequences were obtained from liver tumor tissue from sampling region 4. Subset denoted: tumor region T4, right-lateral pole. These receptor sequences come from a man in his forties or fifties with primary liver carcinoma and hepatitis B virus infection.

On this clonotype itself: One end of the junction is discordant with germline, which a read error may explain. This sequence joins TRBV6-1 and TRBJ2-3; D is perhaps TRBD1 (5 bases). The CDR3 has 15 amino acids. From germline, CDR1 is MNHNS and CDR2 SASEGT. CDR3 bases: TGTGTCAGCAGTACCATCGACAGAGTCACAGATACGCAGTATTTT. This sequence encodes CVSSTIDRVTDTQYF.

This clonotype was recorded many times. The chain has TRBV6-5 and TRBJ2-5; 7 bases fit TRBD2. The CDR3 totals 15 residues. The V segment lost 6 bases and the J segment 2 bases; nucleotides outside the gene matches: 9. The germline V gene encodes CDR1 MNHEY and CDR2 SVGAGI. CDR3 protein: CASSSGLGGQETQYF. CDR3 coding DNA: TGTGCCAGCAGCTCCGGGTTGGGGGGGCAAGAGACCCAGTACTTC.

Comments on this clonotype: One end of the junction fails to match germline, which may point to a read error. V is TRBV29-1 and J is TRBJ2-7; weak D call: TRBD2 (6 bases). Per the germline V gene, CDR1 is SQVTM and CDR2 is ANQGSEA. The CDR3 consists of 13 residues. CDR3 coding DNA: TGCAGCGTTCCCGGGACTGATTCCTACAAGCAGTACTTC. As protein: CSVPGTDSYKQYF.

Worth noting for this clonotype: This may be a read error, as it is one base from a much larger clone. The chain employs TRBV29-1 and TRBJ2-7; D is tentatively TRBD1 or TRBD2 (5 bases each). Germline V gene sequence: CDR1 SQVTM, CDR2 ANQGSEA. The CDR3 consists of 13 residues. The CDR3 DNA reads TGCAACGTTGTGAGGGGTAGCTCCTACGAGCAGTACTTC. It specifies CNVVRGSSYEQYF.

The chain carries TRBV29-1 and TRBJ2-3; no definite D call. The germline V and J ends were trimmed by 8 bases and 6 bases, with 18 bases remaining between them. CDR1 is SQVTM and CDR2 is ANQGSEA in the germline V gene. The CDR3 loop spans 13 amino acids. The CDR3 DNA sequence: TGCAGCCTTACAGACCCTACACAGGATACGCAGTATTTT. Translation: CSLTDPTQDTQYF.

As concerns this clonotype: The conserved final phenylalanine or tryptophan is absent from the CDR3, which likely points to a read error. The chain uses TRBV11-1 and TRBJ2-1, with D perhaps TRBD2 (5 bases). The V end was cut by 1 base, the J end by 8 bases, with 18 bases between. Germline CDR1 reads SGHAT; CDR2 reads FQDESV (reference sequence). The length of the CDR3 is 16 residues. This CDR3 reads CASSLGLGVPTHEQFL. The CDR3, as DNA: TGTGCCAGCAGCTTAGGCTTGGGAGTTCCTACGCATGAGCAGTTCCTC.

Worth noting for this clonotype: A much larger clone differs from this one at a single base, so this may be a read error. The chain combines TRBV5-4 with TRBJ2-1, with TRBD2 identical over 8 bases. CDR3 length: 15 amino acids. Losses at the gene ends were 4 bases for V and 4 bases for J; bases not matched to a gene: 7. The germline gives CDR1 SGHNT, CDR2 YYREEE (reference sequence). The CDR3: CASSPELAVYNEQFF. The CDR3 nucleotides read TGTGCCAGCAGCCCCGAACTAGCGGTTTACAATGAGCAGTTCTTC.

This clonotype is labeled as medium-sized. The genes are TRBV11-2 and TRBJ2-5; maybe TRBD2 (6 bases). Germline-derived CDR1 and CDR2 are SGHAT and FQNNGV. V lost 1 base, J lost 5 bases, and 17 bases lay in between. The CDR3 extends over 16 amino acids. This CDR3 is CASSLVLAGRGETQYF. CDR3 in DNA: TGTGCCAGCAGCTTAGTATTGGCGGGACGGGGGGAGACCCAGTACTTC.

This clonotype was detected a few times. The V gene is TRBV19, the J gene TRBJ1-1; D is ambiguous. Trimming stripped 9 bases from V and 1 base from J, with 12 bases between. The germline V gene has CDR1 LNHDA and CDR2 SQIVND (reference sequence). The CDR3 loop spans 13 amino acids. CDR3 amino acids: CASRKRENTEAFF. The CDR3 DNA sequence: TGTGCCAGCCGGAAAAGGGAGAACACTGAAGCTTTCTTT.

This clonotype has ten or more counts. This sequence joins TRBV6-5 and TRBJ2-7; no clear D gene. Germline V gene data show CDR1 as MNHEY and CDR2 as SVGAGI. The germline V and J ends were trimmed by 6 bases and 2 bases, with 5 bases remaining between them. The CDR3 spans 11 residues. Here the CDR3 DNA reads TGTGCCAGCAGGGGTCCCTACGAGCAGTACTTC. It encodes CASRGPYEQYF.

Notes on this clonotype: One end of the junction fails to match germline, which may point to a read error. J is TRBJ2-5 and V is TRBV11-2; TRBD2 is a possible D gene (6 bases). The CDR3 loop spans 13 amino acids. The germline CDR1 and CDR2 sequences are SGHAT and FQNNGV. CDR3 sequence: CASSSSVGETLYF. The CDR3 nucleotides read TGTGCCAGTAGCTCTAGCGTCGGAGAGACCCTGTACTTC.

About this clonotype itself: A junction boundary mismatches the germline segment, possibly from a read error. The chain uses TRBV18 and TRBJ2-1; TRBD2 matches 11 bases. CDR1 and CDR2 (germline): KGHSH, LQKENI. The CDR3 length is 17 residues. DNA for the CDR3: TGTGCCAGCTCACCTACGACTAGCGGGGTTTCACACAATGAGCAATTCTTC. Translating gives CASSPTTSGVSHNEQFF.

Points on this clonotype: The conserved closing phenylalanine or tryptophan is absent in this CDR3, likely reflecting a read error. The rearrangement links TRBV10-3 to TRBJ2-7, with 10 nucleotides matching TRBD2. Germline assignment: CDR1 ENHRY and CDR2 SYGVKD. The CDR3 loop spans 15 amino acids. CDR3 loop: CTIGESSGGSTEQYL. CDR3 nucleotide sequence: TGTACCATCGGTGAGTCTAGCGGGGGCTCTACCGAGCAGTACCTC.

As concerns this clonotype: Its ends do not fully match the called genes, so a read error is possible. Here the CDR3 reads CANSQERDRGYEQYF. The CDR3 nucleotides read TGCGCCAACAGCCAAGAAAGGGACCGTGGGTACGAGCAGTACTTC. The rearrangement links TRBV4-1 to TRBJ2-7, with D perhaps given as TRBD1 or TRBD2 (5 bases each). The CDR3 is 15 amino acids. Germline CDR1 and CDR2: MGHRA and YSYEKL.

As concerns this clonotype: The germline gene is not matched at one end of the junction; a read error may be the cause. V is TRBV6-1 and J is TRBJ2-5, with 7 bases matching TRBD1. Looked up from germline, CDR1 is MNHNS and CDR2 is SASEGT. There are 14 residues in the CDR3. The CDR3 loop reads CGSSRPGTAETQYF. CDR3 in DNA: TGTGGCAGCAGTAGACCCGGGACAGCCGAGACCCAGTACTTC.

This clonotype is medium-sized. This sequence joins TRBV11-2 and TRBJ2-1, with D possibly matching TRBD2 (5 bases). CDR1 is SGHAT, CDR2 FQNNGV, per germline. The CDR3 spans 14 residues. Trimming took 2 bases from V and 9 from J, leaving 14 bases between them. CDR3 DNA sequence: TGTGCCAGCAGCTTACTTTCCAGCGGTTTTGAGCAGTTCTTC. This translates into CASSLLSSGFEQFF.

The V call is TRBV11-2, the J call TRBJ2-2, with D perhaps TRBD2 (6 bases). The V gene lost 5 bases and the J gene lost 4 bases, with 20 bases spanning the gap. CDR3 length: 17 residues. Germline loops: CDR1 SGHAT, CDR2 FQNNGV. CDR3 loop: CASSPGVRAWSTGELFF. In DNA, the CDR3 is TGTGCCAGCAGCCCGGGGGTGAGGGCATGGAGCACCGGGGAGCTGTTTTTT.

V usage is TRBV11-2 and J usage is TRBJ2-1; D is perhaps TRBD1 or TRBD2 (5 bases each). CDR1 is SGHAT and CDR2 is FQNNGV in the germline V gene. Trimming removed 8 bases from V and 9 bases from J, with 32 bases in between. This CDR3 is 18 amino acids long. The CDR3 nucleotides read TGTGCCAGCGGCTCCCCTTCCGGTACGGGGCACAGTAGTATTGAGCAGTTCTTC. Amino acids: CASGSPSGTGHSSIEQFF.

The chain uses TRBV4-1 and TRBJ2-2; 7 bases agree with TRBD1. The CDR3 contains 15 residues. Trimming removed 4 bases from V and 7 bases from J; junction bases left unmatched: 9. Germline CDR1 MGHRA, CDR2 YSYEKL. CDR3 sequence reads: CASSPGRGNVGELFF. Written as DNA, the CDR3 is TGCGCCAGCAGCCCGGGCAGGGGGAATGTCGGGGAGCTGTTTTTT.

With regard to this clonotype: Germline and junction disagree at one end, which may indicate a read error. J is TRBJ1-4 and V is TRBV6-1; D is possibly TRBD1 (6 bases). The CDR3 length is 14 residues. The germline V gene encodes CDR1 MNHNS and CDR2 SASEGT. The CDR3 region has the DNA TGTGCCATCAGTCCCCGGACAGACGGTGAAAAACTGTTTTTT. It codes for CAISPRTDGEKLFF.